This record looks at one TCR beta chain sequence and its context. Time point given: healthy volunteer bleed at 6 weeks. Sequencing started from total RNA isolated from unfractionated whole blood. TCRdb recomputed calls from the RACE reads with MiXCR, one row per CDR3 protein. The sample includes 75,000 to 80,000 distinct CDR3 sequences, approximately 8.6% seen only once; the top ten take about 1.7%. CDR3 size: 16 residues. Germline V gives CDR1 LGHNA, CDR2 YNFKEQ. Trimming removed 3 bases from V and 0 bases from J; junction bases left unmatched: 3. This entry comes from a study of human T cells and chemical hapten exposure.

This rearrangement joins TRBV4-2 to TRBJ1-4; the match to TRBD1 covers 8 bases. The receptor was isolated from a female donor in good health. Some clones in this sample may be carry-over from other donors' samples. Specimen: whole blood. CDR3: CASSQAQGATNEKLFF. In DNA, the CDR3 is TGTGCCAGCAGCCAGGCACAGGGGGCAACTAATGAAAAACTGTTTTTT.